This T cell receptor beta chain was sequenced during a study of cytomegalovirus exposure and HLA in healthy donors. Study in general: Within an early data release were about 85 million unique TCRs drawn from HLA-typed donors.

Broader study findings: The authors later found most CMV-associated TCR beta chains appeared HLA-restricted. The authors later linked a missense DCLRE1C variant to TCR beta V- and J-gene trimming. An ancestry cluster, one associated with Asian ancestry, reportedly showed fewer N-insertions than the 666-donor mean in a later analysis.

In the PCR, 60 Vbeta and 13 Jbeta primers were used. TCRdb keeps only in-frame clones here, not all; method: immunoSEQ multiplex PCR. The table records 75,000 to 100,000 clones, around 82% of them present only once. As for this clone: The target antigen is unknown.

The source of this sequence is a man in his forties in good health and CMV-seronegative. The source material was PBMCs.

The CDR3 coding sequence is TGTGCCAGCTCGGCGACAGGCTTGTGGGACGAAAAACTGTTTTTT. It yields the protein CASSATGLWDEKLFF. The chain couples TRBV18 to TRBJ1-4, with TRBD1 as a possible D gene (6 bases). This CDR3 is built from 15 residues. Germline V lookup: CDR1 KGHSH, CDR2 LQKENI. V lost 6 bases to trimming and J lost 8 bases, with 19 bases between them.